The following is a T cell receptor beta chain sequence with its context. As yet, its antigen is unknown. Looked up from germline, CDR1 is MDHEN and CDR2 is SYDVKM. J was trimmed by 2 bases and V by 6 bases; bases with no gene match: 12. The CDR3 is made up of 17 amino acids. This record comes from a study of radiation and T cells in renal cell carcinoma. Notes on the study in general: No pretreatment tumor biopsies were available for baseline clonotypes.

Described time point: blood 2 weeks post-SBRT. This sample's treatment: 15 Gy SBRT to primary tumor, nephrectomy 4 weeks later. Sequencing used immunoSEQ multiplex PCR; TCRdb keeps in-frame clones, though not all of them. The repertoire holds around 76,000 clones, with around 80% as singletons. This chain links TRBV28 with TRBJ2-2; 7 bases fit TRBD1. This clonotype originated in a man in his sixties with renal cell carcinoma. The source was blood, collected from a patient whose treatment included radiotherapy and nephrectomy. In nucleotides, the CDR3 is TGTGCCAGCAGCTACCCCCGGGGACAGATAAACACCGGGGAGCTGTTTTTT. Translating it yields CASSYPRGQINTGELFF.